One and the same sample provided the 8 T cell receptor beta chains below, sequenced in a study of early T cells in non-severe SARS-CoV-2 infection. Via MiXCR, TCRdb re-called the 5' RACE reads, giving one row per CDR3 protein. The table records about 70,000 distinct CDR3 sequences, 11% of them present only once. Sequencing input: whole blood. The origin of the receptors is an adult who was a healthcare worker with PCR-confirmed SARS-CoV-2 infection or an uninfected control (not recorded which).

The rearrangement uses TRBV4-3 and TRBJ2-7, with D perhaps matching TRBD2 (6 bases). The V and J ends lost 0 bases and 5 bases respectively, with 17 bases between them. The CDR3 covers 16 residues. The germline CDR1 and CDR2 sequences are LGHNA and YSLEER. The CDR3 spells CASSQDRASESHEQYF. The DNA of the CDR3 is TGCGCCAGCAGCCAAGATCGGGCTAGCGAGTCTCACGAGCAGTACTTC.

V and J are TRBV7-8 and TRBJ2-3; D is perhaps TRBD1 (5 bases). This CDR3 is 14 amino acids long. Trimming stripped 2 bases from V and 3 bases from J, with 9 bases between. Germline CDR1 reads SGHVS; CDR2 reads FQNEAQ. CDR3 residues: CASSLIQGTDTQYF. The CDR3 bases are TGTGCCAGCAGCTTAATCCAGGGAACAGATACGCAGTATTTT.

The chain uses TRBV4-3 and TRBJ2-5; no definite D call. V was trimmed by 0 bases and J by 3 bases, leaving 11 bases between them. CDR1 is LGHNA and CDR2 is YSLEER in the germline V gene. This CDR3 comprises 15 residues. This CDR3 reads CASSQELEGEETQYF. The CDR3 nucleotides are TGCGCCAGCAGCCAAGAGCTTGAAGGAGAAGAGACCCAGTACTTC.

The chain recombines TRBV15 with TRBJ1-4; D remains ambiguous. Trimming pared 3 bases from V and 7 bases from J, leaving 21 bases between. This CDR3 has 17 amino acids. Looked up from germline, CDR1 is LNHNV and CDR2 is YYDKDF (reference sequence). The CDR3 spells CATSSPKGSPRGEKLFF. The CDR3 nucleotides are TGTGCCACCAGCAGCCCCAAGGGATCACCGCGGGGTGAAAAACTGTTTTTT.

V is TRBV30 and J is TRBJ2-3; D gene uncertain. Germline V gene sequence: CDR1 GTSNPN, CDR2 SVGIG (reference sequence). V lost 4 bases and J lost 2, with 16 bases in between. The CDR3 length is 15 residues. The CDR3 sequence is CAWTPPWQSTDTQYF. The CDR3 DNA is TGTGCCTGGACCCCACCCTGGCAATCCACAGATACGCAGTATTTT.

This clonotype was seen repeatedly, ten times or more. Here the CDR3 DNA reads TGTGCCAGCAGCCCGGGACTAGCGGGGTACAATGAGCAGTTCTTC. Protein product: CASSPGLAGYNEQFF. The rearrangement links TRBV7-2 to TRBJ2-1; 13 bases match TRBD2. The CDR3 totals 15 residues. CDR1 and CDR2 from the germline V gene are SGHTA and FQGNSA. V was clipped by 5 bases and J by 4 bases; unmatched bases: 2.

This chain joins TRBV6-5 and TRBJ1-2; TRBD1 agrees at 7 bases. Germline V gene lookup returns CDR1 MNHEY and CDR2 SVGAGI. The CDR3 is made up of 12 amino acids. With V trimmed by 10 bases and J by 4 bases, 6 bases remained unmatched. CDR3 sequence reads: CATRQGGYGYTF. The CDR3 DNA follows: TGTGCCACCCGGCAGGGGGGCTATGGCTACACCTTC.

Only a few counts were recorded for this clonotype. The genes are TRBV4-3 and TRBJ1-1, with D possibly TRBD1 on 5 matching bases. Germline CDR1 and CDR2: LGHNA and YSLEER. The CDR3 has 13 amino acids. Trimming pared 4 bases from V and 4 bases from J, leaving 10 bases between. CDR3 region: CASSPTGPTEAFF. The CDR3 region has the DNA TGCGCCAGCAGCCCCACAGGACCCACTGAAGCTTTCTTT.